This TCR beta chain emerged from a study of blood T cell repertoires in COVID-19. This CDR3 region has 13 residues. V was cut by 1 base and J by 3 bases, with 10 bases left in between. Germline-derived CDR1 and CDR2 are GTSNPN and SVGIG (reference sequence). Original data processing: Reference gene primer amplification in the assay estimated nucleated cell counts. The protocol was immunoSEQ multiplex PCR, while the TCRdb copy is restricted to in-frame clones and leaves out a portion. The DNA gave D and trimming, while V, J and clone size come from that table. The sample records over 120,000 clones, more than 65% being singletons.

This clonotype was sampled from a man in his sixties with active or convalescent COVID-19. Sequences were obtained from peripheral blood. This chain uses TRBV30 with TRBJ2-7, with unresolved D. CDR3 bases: TGTGCCTGGAGTGGTATCCCCTTCTACGAGCAGTACTTC. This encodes CAWSGIPFYEQYF.